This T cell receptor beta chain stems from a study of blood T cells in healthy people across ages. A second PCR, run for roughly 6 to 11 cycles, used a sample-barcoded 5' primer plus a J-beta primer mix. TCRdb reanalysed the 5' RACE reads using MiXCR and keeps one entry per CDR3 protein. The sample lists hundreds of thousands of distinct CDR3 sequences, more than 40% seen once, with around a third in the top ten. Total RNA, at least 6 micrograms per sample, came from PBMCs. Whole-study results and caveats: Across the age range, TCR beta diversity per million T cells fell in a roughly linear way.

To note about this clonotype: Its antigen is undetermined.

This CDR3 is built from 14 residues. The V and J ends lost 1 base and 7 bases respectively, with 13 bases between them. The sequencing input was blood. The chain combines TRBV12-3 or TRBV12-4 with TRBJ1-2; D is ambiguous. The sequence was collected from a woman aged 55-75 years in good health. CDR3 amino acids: CASSLEGQVGGYTF. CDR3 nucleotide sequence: TGTGCCAGCAGTTTAGAGGGTCAGGTTGGTGGCTACACCTTC.